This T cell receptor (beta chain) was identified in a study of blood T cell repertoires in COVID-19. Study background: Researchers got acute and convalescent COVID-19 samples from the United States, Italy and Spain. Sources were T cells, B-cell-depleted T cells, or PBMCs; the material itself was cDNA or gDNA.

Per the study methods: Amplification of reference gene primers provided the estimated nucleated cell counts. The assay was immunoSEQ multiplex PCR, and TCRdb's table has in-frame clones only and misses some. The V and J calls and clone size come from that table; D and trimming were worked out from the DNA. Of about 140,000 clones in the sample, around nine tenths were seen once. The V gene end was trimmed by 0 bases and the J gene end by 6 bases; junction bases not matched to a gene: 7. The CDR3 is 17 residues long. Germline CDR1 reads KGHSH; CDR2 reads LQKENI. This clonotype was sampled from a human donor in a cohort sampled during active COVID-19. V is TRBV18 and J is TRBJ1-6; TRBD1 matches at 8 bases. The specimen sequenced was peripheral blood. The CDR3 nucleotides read TGTGCCAGCTCACCACCTTCGCAGGGGGCAAGTAATTCACCCCTCCACTTT. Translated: CASSPPSQGASNSPLHF.